The entry that follows covers one T cell receptor (beta chain) sequence. The CDR3 totals 15 residues. CDR1 is MNHNS and CDR2 is SASEGT in the germline V gene. Per donor, about 2.4 ml of blood was collected and frozen. The data originate from a study of monozygotic twins with inflammatory bowel disease. With eight separate reactions per sample, the authors made cDNA. From the 5' RACE reads, TCRdb lists one entry per CDR3 protein and no DNA. The listing records some 170,000 distinct CDR3 sequences. The sample taken for sequencing was blood. V is TRBV6-1 and J is TRBJ2-1; TCRdb's D call, TRBD2, is unchecked because there is no DNA. This clonotype originated in a human donor with ulcerative colitis or Crohn's disease, or a healthy co-twin of an affected twin (not recorded which). CDR3 residues: CASTSGGAAPNEQFF.